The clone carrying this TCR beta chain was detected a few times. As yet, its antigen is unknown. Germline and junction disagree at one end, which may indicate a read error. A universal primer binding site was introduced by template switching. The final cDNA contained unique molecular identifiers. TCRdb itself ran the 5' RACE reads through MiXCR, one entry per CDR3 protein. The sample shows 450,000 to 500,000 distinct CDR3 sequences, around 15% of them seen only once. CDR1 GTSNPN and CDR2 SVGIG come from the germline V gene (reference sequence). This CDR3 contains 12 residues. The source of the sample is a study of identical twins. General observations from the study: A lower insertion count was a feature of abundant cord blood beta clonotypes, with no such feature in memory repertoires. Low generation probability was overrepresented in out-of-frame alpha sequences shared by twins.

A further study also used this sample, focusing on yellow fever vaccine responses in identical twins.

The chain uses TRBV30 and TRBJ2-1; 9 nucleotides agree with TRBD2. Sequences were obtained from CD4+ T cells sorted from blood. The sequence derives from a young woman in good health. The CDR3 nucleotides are TGTGCCGGGAGCGGGGGGAGCGATGAGCAGTTCTTC. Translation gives CAGSGGSDEQFF. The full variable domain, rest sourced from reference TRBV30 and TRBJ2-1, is SQTIHQWPATLVQPVGSPLSLECTVEGTSNPNLYWYRQAAGRGLQLLFYSVGIGQISSEVPQNLSASRPQDRQFILSSKKLLLSDSGFYLCAGSGGSDEQFFGPGTRLTVL.